This passage covers 25 T cell receptor beta chains from one sample sequenced in a study of T cells in localized non-small cell lung cancer. The protocol was immunoSEQ multiplex PCR, while the TCRdb copy is restricted to in-frame clones and leaves out a portion. The sample holds about 3,700 clones, around 25% seen once. This sample comprised lung tumor tissue, obtained before any cancer treatment. The receptors originated from a woman aged 35-75 years with stage I lung adenocarcinoma.

This clone was detected only a few times. The J gene is TRBJ1-2, the V gene TRBV18, with D maybe TRBD1 (5 bases). V gave up 1 base and J gave up 2 bases, with 11 bases separating them. The CDR3 totals 15 residues. Germline values: CDR1 KGHSH, CDR2 LQKENI. The CDR3 protein is CASSPLLRVNYGYTF. The CDR3 DNA is TGTGCCAGCTCACCACTGCTCAGGGTCAACTATGGCTACACCTTC.

V usage is TRBV5-1 and J usage is TRBJ2-1, with TRBD2 matching over 7 bases. Germline V lookup: CDR1 SGHRS, CDR2 YFSETQ. CDR3 length: 16 residues. The junction had 9 bases not matched to a gene; V was cut back by 1 base and J by 5 bases. CDR3 residues: CASSLFSGFEDNEQFF. The CDR3 coding sequence is TGCGCCAGCAGCTTGTTTAGCGGGTTTGAAGACAATGAGCAGTTCTTC.

V gene TRBV18 combines with J gene TRBJ2-1, with TRBD2 identical over 9 bases. The CDR3 spans 15 residues. Germline CDR1 KGHSH, CDR2 LQKENI. V lost 3 bases, J lost 6 bases, and 6 bases stayed unmatched. The DNA of the CDR3 is TGTGCCAGCTCACCTACAAGGACTAGCGTCAATGAGCAGTTCTTC. It encodes CASSPTRTSVNEQFF.

The rearrangement uses TRBV5-1 and TRBJ2-5, with D perhaps TRBD1 or TRBD2 (5 bases each). CDR1 SGHRS and CDR2 YFSETQ come from the germline V gene. CDR3 length: 15 residues. V was pared by 0 bases and J by 5 bases, with 14 bases between. The CDR3 DNA reads TGCGCCAGCAGCTTGGTGTCGAGGGGTTTCGAGACCCAGTACTTC. Protein: CASSLVSRGFETQYF.

This clone came up many times. The chain uses TRBV11-3 and TRBJ1-2; D might be TRBD1 (5 bases). CDR1 and CDR2 from the germline V gene are SGHNT and YENEEA. This CDR3 region has 15 residues. With 5 bases removed from V and 7 bases from J, the gap between germline ends came to 20 bases. This CDR3 reads CASSLQGEGSGGYTF. CDR3 bases: TGTGCCAGCAGCCTTCAGGGTGAGGGGTCGGGTGGCTACACCTTC.

The chain links TRBV23-1 to TRBJ2-7; no clear D. TRBV23-1 is an ORF, with its function uncertain. The CDR3 is 13 residues long. The V gene lost 6 bases and the J gene lost 2 bases, with 11 bases spanning the gap. In nucleotides, the CDR3 is TGCGCCAGCAGCTTAGGGCGGACCTACGAGCAGTACTTC. Its protein product is CASSLGRTYEQYF.

This clone was counted only a few times. This rearrangement joins TRBV30 to TRBJ1-1; 9 bases map to TRBD1. Germline CDR1 GTSNPN, CDR2 SVGIG (reference sequence). The length of the CDR3 is 15 residues. The ends lost 0 bases at V and 4 bases at J; junction bases unmatched: 6. In DNA form, the CDR3 reads TGTGCCTGGAGTGTACAGGGGGCGGCTGCCACTGAAGCTTTCTTT. Its protein is CAWSVQGAAATEAFF.

The chain joins TRBV9 to TRBJ1-6; 10 nucleotides align to TRBD1. The CDR3 covers 15 residues. The V and J ends lost 0 bases and 10 bases, in that order; junction bases with no gene match: 4. Germline V CDR1 and CDR2: SGDLS, YYNGEE. Written as DNA, the CDR3 is TGTGCCAGCAGCGTAGCGGGGACAGGGGTGTCACCCCTCCACTTT. Amino acids: CASSVAGTGVSPLHF.

The V gene is TRBV9, the J gene TRBJ1-2, with 7 nucleotides matching TRBD1. Germline CDR1 is SGDLS and CDR2 is YYNGEE. The V segment lost 4 bases and the J segment 3 bases; nucleotides outside the gene matches: 3. This CDR3 has 13 amino acids. The CDR3 protein is CASSLQGDYGYTF. The CDR3 nucleotides read TGTGCCAGCAGCCTCCAGGGGGACTATGGCTACACCTTC.

This clone is deemed medium-sized (0.01 to 0.1%). The V and J genes are TRBV9 and TRBJ1-3; no reliable D call. Germline V gene data show CDR1 as SGDLS and CDR2 as YYNGEE. The V end lost 1 base, the J end lost 4 bases, and 9 bases lay between the germline ends. The CDR3 has 14 residues. The CDR3 DNA reads TGTGCCAGCAGCGTAAGGGAACGGGGAAACACCATATATTTT. Amino acids: CASSVRERGNTIYF.

This clone was seen once. The V call is TRBV6-7, the J call TRBJ2-7; D unresolved. TRBV6-7 is recorded as an ORF, its role being uncertain. This CDR3 is 11 amino acids long. V was clipped by 10 bases and J by 1 base, with 8 bases between them. The CDR3 nucleotides are TGTGCCACCAGGAGATCCTACGAGCAGTACTTC. Protein: CATRRSYEQYF.

In its sample, this clone is medium-sized. CDR3 amino acids: CASKLPHTEAFF. DNA of the CDR3: TGTGCCAGTAAGTTACCCCACACTGAAGCTTTCTTT. The gene calls are TRBV19 and TRBJ1-1; D call uncertain. V gave up 7 bases and J gave up 3 bases, with 9 bases separating them. The germline CDR1 and CDR2 sequences are LNHDA and SQIVND (reference sequence). There are 12 residues in the CDR3. The full variable domain, rest sourced from reference TRBV19 and TRBJ1-1, is DGGITQSPKYLFRKEGQNVTLSCEQNLNHDAMYWYRQDPGQGLRLIYYSQIVNDFQKGDIAEGYSVSREKKESFPLTVTSAQKNPTAFYLCASKLPHTEAFFGQGTRLTVV.

The chain links TRBV5-1 to TRBJ2-3; D not certain. This CDR3 has 15 amino acids. Germline V gives CDR1 SGHRS, CDR2 YFSETQ. V was cut by 0 bases and J by 1 base, with 9 bases left in between. The CDR3 DNA sequence: TGCGCCAGCAGCTTGGACGGGCTAGGCACAGATACGCAGTATTTT. This translates into CASSLDGLGTDTQYF.

This clone was seen a few times. The chain recombines TRBV11-3 with TRBJ2-3; TRBD2 agrees at 11 bases. The germline V gene has CDR1 SGHNT and CDR2 YENEEA. The V gene end was trimmed by 3 bases and the J gene end by 2 bases; junction bases not matched to a gene: 7. CDR3 length equals 17 residues. The CDR3, as DNA: TGTGCCAGCAGCTTTGGGCTAGCGGGGGGTCCCACAGATACGCAGTATTTT. Amino acids: CASSFGLAGGPTDTQYF.

This clone came up a few times. The chain joins TRBV18 to TRBJ1-2; D is possibly TRBD1 (5 bases). The CDR3 is made up of 17 amino acids. CDR1 is KGHSH, CDR2 LQKENI, per germline. V was trimmed by 0 bases and J by 1 base, leaving 15 bases between them. CDR3 DNA sequence: TGTGCCAGCTCACCACCGGGAGGGACTCGACGTAACTATGGCTACACCTTC. Translated: CASSPPGGTRRNYGYTF.

This chain links TRBV19 with TRBJ2-1; perhaps TRBD2 as D (7 bases). The CDR3 is 14 amino acids. Germline CDR1 is LNHDA and CDR2 is SQIVND (reference sequence). V was cut by 6 bases and J by 7 bases, with 16 bases left in between. In DNA, the CDR3 is TGTGCCAGTAGCCCCGGGGGGCTCGGAAATGAGCAGTTCTTC. Amino acids: CASSPGGLGNEQFF.

This chain links TRBV12-5 with TRBJ1-2; D is undetermined. The CDR3 is 14 amino acids. The V and J ends lost 9 bases and 3 bases respectively, with 17 bases between them. CDR1 is LGHNT and CDR2 is FRNRAP in the germline V gene. The CDR3 spells CASVPEGGYYGYTF. For the CDR3, the DNA is TGTGCTAGCGTCCCCGAAGGAGGGTACTATGGCTACACCTTC.

The chain combines TRBV6-8 with TRBJ1-1; perhaps TRBD1 as D (6 bases). V gave up 4 bases and J gave up 1 base, with 10 bases separating them. The CDR3 is 14 residues long. CDR1 and CDR2 (germline): MNHGY, SAAAGT. DNA of the CDR3: TGTGCCAGCAGTTTCCAGACAGGGAACACTGAAGCTTTCTTT. This codes for CASSFQTGNTEAFF.

This sequence joins TRBV4-1 and TRBJ2-7; weak D call: TRBD2 (6 bases). Germline CDR1 reads MGHRA; CDR2 reads YSYEKL. Trimming took off 4 bases at V and 4 bases at J, with 20 bases between the two ends. This CDR3 comprises 16 residues. CDR3 sequence (DNA): TGCGCCAGCAGCCGCATGGGGACTCTTGACAGATACGAGCAGTACTTC. Protein product: CASSRMGTLDRYEQYF.

This chain connects TRBV19 to TRBJ2-2, with D possibly matching TRBD1 (6 bases). CDR1 and CDR2 from the germline V gene are LNHDA and SQIVND (reference sequence). Trimming stripped 7 bases from V and 7 bases from J, with 13 bases between. This CDR3 is 13 amino acids long. The CDR3 DNA reads TGTGCCAGTACCGGCGTCAGGGGCGGGGAGCTGTTTTTT. Its translation: CASTGVRGGELFF.

This clone has just a few counts. The CDR3 is CASSPTPGRLNYGYTF. In nucleotides, the CDR3 is TGTGCCAGCAGCCCGACCCCGGGACGGCTTAACTATGGCTACACCTTC. The J gene is TRBJ1-2, the V gene TRBV11-3; tentative D call: TRBD1 (5 bases). The ends were cut back, 5 bases at V and 1 base at J, with 17 bases in the middle. This CDR3 is 16 amino acids long. Looked up from germline, CDR1 is SGHNT and CDR2 is YENEEA. Full variable domain (rest looked up from reference TRBV11-3 and TRBJ1-2): EAGVVQSPRYKIIEKKQPVAFWCNPISGHNTLYWYLQNLGQGPELLIRYENEEAVDDSQLPKDRFSAERLKGVDSTLKIQPAELGDSAVYLCASSPTPGRLNYGYTFGSGTRLTVV.

The rearrangement uses TRBV11-3 and TRBJ2-6; D gene ambiguous. CDR3 length equals 16 residues. Germline CDR1 reads SGHNT; CDR2 reads YENEEA. Trimming pared 2 bases from V and 0 bases from J, leaving 8 bases between. The CDR3 DNA reads TGTGCCAGCAGCTTATGGGGAAGCTCTGGGGCCAACGTCCTGACTTTC. This translates into CASSLWGSSGANVLTF. Supplemented by reference TRBV11-3 and TRBJ2-6, the full variable domain reads EAGVVQSPRYKIIEKKQPVAFWCNPISGHNTLYWYLQNLGQGPELLIRYENEEAVDDSQLPKDRFSAERLKGVDSTLKIQPAELGDSAVYLCASSLWGSSGANVLTFGAGSRLTVL.

The CDR3, as DNA: TGTGCCACCAGCAGAGACGGGGGGGCCAACAATGAGCAGTTCTTC. It codes for CATSRDGGANNEQFF. The gene calls are TRBV15 and TRBJ2-1; 8 nucleotides agree with TRBD2. Germline assignment: CDR1 LNHNV and CDR2 YYDKDF (reference sequence). The CDR3 totals 15 residues. Trimming took 0 bases from V and 5 from J; bases not matched to a gene: 3.

The sample holds a few counts of this clone. The chain has TRBV6-8 and TRBJ2-2, with 11 bases fitting TRBD1. The length of the CDR3 is 16 residues. V lost 10 bases to trimming and J lost 1 base; unmatched junction nucleotides: 8. In germline, CDR1 is MNHGY, CDR2 SAAAGT. The DNA for the CDR3 is TGTGCCATCAGCAGGACAGGGGGCAAGAACACCGGGGAGCTGTTTTTT. This gives the protein CAISRTGGKNTGELFF.

The chain couples TRBV6-8 to TRBJ2-7, with 12 bases identical to TRBD2. CDR3 size: 15 residues. Trimming took 4 bases from V and 3 from J; bases not matched to a gene: 4. CDR1 is MNHGY and CDR2 is SAAAGT in the germline V gene. The CDR3 reads CASSFKLAGGYEQYF. The CDR3 DNA reads TGTGCCAGCAGTTTCAAACTAGCGGGAGGCTACGAGCAGTACTTC.